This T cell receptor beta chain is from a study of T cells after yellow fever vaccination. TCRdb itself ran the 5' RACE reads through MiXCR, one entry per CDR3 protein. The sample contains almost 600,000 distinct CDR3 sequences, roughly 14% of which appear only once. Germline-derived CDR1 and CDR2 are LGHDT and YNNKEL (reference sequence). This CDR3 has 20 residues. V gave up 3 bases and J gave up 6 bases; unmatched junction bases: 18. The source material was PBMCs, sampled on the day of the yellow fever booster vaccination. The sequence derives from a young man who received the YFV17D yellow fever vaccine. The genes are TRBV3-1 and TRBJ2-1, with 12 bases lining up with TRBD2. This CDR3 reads CASSQSSRLAGGRDRNEQFF. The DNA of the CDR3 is TGTGCCAGCAGCCAGTCGAGTAGGCTAGCGGGAGGGAGGGATCGCAATGAGCAGTTCTTC.